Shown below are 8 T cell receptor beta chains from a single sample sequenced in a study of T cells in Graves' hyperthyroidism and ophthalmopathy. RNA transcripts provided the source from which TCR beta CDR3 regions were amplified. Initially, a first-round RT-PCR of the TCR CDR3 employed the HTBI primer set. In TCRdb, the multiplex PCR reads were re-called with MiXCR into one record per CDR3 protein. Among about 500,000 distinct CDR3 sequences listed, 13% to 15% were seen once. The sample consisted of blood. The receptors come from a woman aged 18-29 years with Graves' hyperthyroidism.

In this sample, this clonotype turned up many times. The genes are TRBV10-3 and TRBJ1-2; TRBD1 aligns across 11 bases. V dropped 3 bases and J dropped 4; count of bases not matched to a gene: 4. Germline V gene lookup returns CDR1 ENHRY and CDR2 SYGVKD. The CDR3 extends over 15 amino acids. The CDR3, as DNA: TGTGCCATCAGTGATTACGGGACAGGGGGCTATGGCTACACCTTC. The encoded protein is CAISDYGTGGYGYTF.

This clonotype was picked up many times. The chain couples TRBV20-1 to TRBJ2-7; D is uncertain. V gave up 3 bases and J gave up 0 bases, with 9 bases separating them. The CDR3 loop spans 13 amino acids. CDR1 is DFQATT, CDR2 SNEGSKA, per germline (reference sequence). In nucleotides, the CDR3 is TGCAGTGCTAGGGACGGCATCTCCTACGAGCAGTACGTC. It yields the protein CSARDGISYEQYV.

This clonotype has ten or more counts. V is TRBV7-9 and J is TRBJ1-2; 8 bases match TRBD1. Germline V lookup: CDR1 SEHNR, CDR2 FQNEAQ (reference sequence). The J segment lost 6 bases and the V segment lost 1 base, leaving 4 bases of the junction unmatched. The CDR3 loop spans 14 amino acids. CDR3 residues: CASSLGDRIHGYTF. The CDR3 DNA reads TGTGCCAGCAGCTTAGGGGACAGGATCCATGGCTACACCTTC.

CDR3: CASSDLDLTSGTSVNEQFF. In DNA, the CDR3 is TGTGCCAGCAGTGATTTAGACCTGACTAGCGGGACTAGCGTCAATGAGCAGTTCTTC. The chain couples TRBV6-1 to TRBJ2-1; TRBD2 aligns across 11 bases. Per the germline V gene, CDR1 is MNHNS and CDR2 is SASEGT. This CDR3 region has 19 residues. J gave up 6 bases and V 3 bases, and 16 bases lay outside the gene matches.

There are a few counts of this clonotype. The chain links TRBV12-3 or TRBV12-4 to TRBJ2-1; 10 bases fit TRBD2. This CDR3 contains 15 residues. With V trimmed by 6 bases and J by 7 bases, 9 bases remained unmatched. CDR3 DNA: TGTGCCAGCAGCTCCGGGACTAGCGTCCCTAATGAGCAGTTCTTC. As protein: CASSSGTSVPNEQFF.

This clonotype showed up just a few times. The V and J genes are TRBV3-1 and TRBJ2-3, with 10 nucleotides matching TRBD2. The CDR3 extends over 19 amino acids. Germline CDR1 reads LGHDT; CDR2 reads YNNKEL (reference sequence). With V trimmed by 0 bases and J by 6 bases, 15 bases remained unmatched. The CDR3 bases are TGTGCCAGCAGCCAAGATGAACTAGCGGGAACTTCCTCCGTGGATACGCAGTATTTT. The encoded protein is CASSQDELAGTSSVDTQYF.

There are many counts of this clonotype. The CDR3 region is CASSETSYGYTF. DNA for the CDR3: TGTGCCAGCAGTGAGACCAGCTATGGCTACACCTTC. The gene calls are TRBV2 and TRBJ1-2; D unclear. The CDR3 has 12 residues. V shed 3 bases and J shed 4 bases, with 6 bases lying between them. Germline V gives CDR1 SNHLY, CDR2 FYNNEI.

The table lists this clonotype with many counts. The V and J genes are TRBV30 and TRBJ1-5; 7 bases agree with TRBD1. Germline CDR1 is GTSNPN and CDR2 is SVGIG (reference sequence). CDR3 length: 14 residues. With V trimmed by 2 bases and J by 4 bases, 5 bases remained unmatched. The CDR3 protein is CAWSYGQVNQPQHF. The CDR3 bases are TGTGCCTGGAGTTACGGACAGGTGAATCAGCCCCAGCATTTT.